This T cell receptor (beta chain) came from a study of neurological immune-mediated disorders. The unsorted libraries were prepared from 2 million PBMCs (stored at -80 C). cDNA was made by 5'RACE with 10-nucleotide random UMIs. Whenever a sequencing run was performed, it yielded over 190 million TCR-beta sequences from 15-18 subjects. TCRdb analysed the 5' RACE reads with MiXCR anew, one entry per CDR3 protein. The sample lists 50,000 to 70,000 distinct CDR3 sequences, roughly 13% seen once, with around 10% in the top ten. This clonotype was counted many times. Its antigen is as yet unknown. General study results and limits: Because no CDR3 amino acid sequences were shared across subjects by expanded clones, private repertoires were suggested in all groups.

The TCR sequence derives from an older woman with HTLV-1-associated myelopathy (HAM/TSP). The specimen was PBMCs.

CDR3 region: CASSYRGDGSYNEQFF. CDR3 nucleotides: TGTGCCAGCAGTTACCGTGGGGACGGCTCCTACAATGAGCAGTTCTTC. This sequence joins TRBV6-5 and TRBJ2-1, with D perhaps TRBD1 or TRBD2 (5 bases each). This CDR3 region has 16 residues. Germline V gene data show CDR1 as MNHEY and CDR2 as SVGAGI. Trimming removed 2 bases from V and 0 bases from J, with 11 bases in between.